This T cell receptor (beta chain) was captured in a study of blood T cell repertoires in COVID-19. Study context: The United States, Italy and Spain were the sources of the acute and convalescent COVID-19 samples. T cells, B-cell-depleted T cells, or PBMCs supplied cDNA or gDNA.

The authors' processing: Reference gene primer amplification yielded estimated nucleated cell counts. Some clones are missing from TCRdb's copy, which holds only in-frame ones; the method was immunoSEQ multiplex PCR. That table supplies the V and J calls and clone size; D and trimming were determined from the DNA. The sample has about 260,000 clones, 84% seen once. The CDR3 extends over 12 amino acids. V lost 2 bases and J 6 bases, leaving 8 bases between the germline ends. Germline values: CDR1 SGHNT, CDR2 YENEEA. The table lists this clone with a few counts. The chain uses TRBV11-3 and TRBJ2-7; tentatively, D is TRBD1 (6 bases). This TCR derives from a man in his sixties with acute or convalescent COVID-19. The specimen was peripheral blood. The chain's CDR3 is CASSLQGFEQYF. CDR3 DNA: TGTGCCAGCAGCTTACAGGGGTTCGAGCAGTACTTC.